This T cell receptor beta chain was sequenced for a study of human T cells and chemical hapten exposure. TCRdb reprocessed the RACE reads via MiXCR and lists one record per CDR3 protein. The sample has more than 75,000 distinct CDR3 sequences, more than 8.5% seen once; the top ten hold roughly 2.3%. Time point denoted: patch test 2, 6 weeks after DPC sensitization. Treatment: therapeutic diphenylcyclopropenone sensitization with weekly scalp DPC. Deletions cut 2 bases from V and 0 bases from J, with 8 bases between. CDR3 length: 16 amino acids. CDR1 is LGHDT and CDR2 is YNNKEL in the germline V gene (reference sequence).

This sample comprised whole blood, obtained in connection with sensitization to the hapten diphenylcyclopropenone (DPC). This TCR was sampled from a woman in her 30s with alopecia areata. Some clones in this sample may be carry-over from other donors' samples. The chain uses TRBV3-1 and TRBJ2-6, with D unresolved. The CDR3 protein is CASSQMVSSGANVLTF. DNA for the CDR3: TGTGCCAGCAGCCAAATGGTTTCCTCTGGGGCCAACGTCCTGACTTTC.